Given below is one T cell receptor (beta chain) in context. Its antigen is unknown. The sample belongs to a study of shared clonotypes between healthy human individuals. Study context: Samples came from a couple of female and a few male donors aged 18 to 49. Study conclusions and caveats: It was observed that 5% to 6.5% of naive CD4 clonotypes were shared across four donors. Estimated richness values were generally larger in naive subsets than in memory subsets.

At the deep level, the assay was run. The table came from immunoSEQ multiplex PCR; TCRdb's copy has only in-frame clones and leaves some out. The sample contains under 850,000 clones, roughly 72% of which appear only once. The sequenced sample was memory CD4+ T cells sorted from blood. The sample's subset: CD45RA-negative fraction. This receptor was identified in a woman aged 30 to 39 in good health.

The CDR3 here is CASGSGSVHEQYF. The CDR3 DNA is TGTGCCAGCGGTAGCGGGAGTGTCCACGAGCAGTACTTC. The rearrangement links TRBV28 to TRBJ2-7; 9 bases fit TRBD2. The CDR3 covers 13 residues. Germline CDR1 MDHEN, CDR2 SYDVKM. V was pared by 8 bases and J by 5 bases, with 7 bases of the junction left unmatched.